This TCR beta chain came from a study of radiotherapy plus CTLA-4 blockade in lung cancer. The CDR3 is 14 amino acids. V gave up 0 bases and J gave up 4 bases, with 10 bases separating them. In germline, CDR1 is KGHSH, CDR2 LQKENI. This clone has a handful of counts. Those patients who had chemo-refractory metastatic non-small-cell lung cancer were given focal radiation along with CTLA-4 blockade through ipilimumab. Data came from immunoSEQ multiplex PCR; TCRdb stores just in-frame clones and leaves some out. There are about 62,000 clones in the sample; around 69% occur only once, and 2.9% lies in the top ten.

The origin of this receptor is a human donor with non-small cell lung cancer who had a complete response to radiotherapy plus ipilimumab. V is TRBV18 and J is TRBJ2-7; D possibly corresponds to TRBD1 (6 bases). The sample consisted of peripheral blood, taken from a patient treated with radiotherapy plus ipilimumab. As DNA, the CDR3 is TGTGCCAGCTCACCACCCAACAGGGTATACGAGCAGTACTTC. Translation gives CASSPPNRVYEQYF.